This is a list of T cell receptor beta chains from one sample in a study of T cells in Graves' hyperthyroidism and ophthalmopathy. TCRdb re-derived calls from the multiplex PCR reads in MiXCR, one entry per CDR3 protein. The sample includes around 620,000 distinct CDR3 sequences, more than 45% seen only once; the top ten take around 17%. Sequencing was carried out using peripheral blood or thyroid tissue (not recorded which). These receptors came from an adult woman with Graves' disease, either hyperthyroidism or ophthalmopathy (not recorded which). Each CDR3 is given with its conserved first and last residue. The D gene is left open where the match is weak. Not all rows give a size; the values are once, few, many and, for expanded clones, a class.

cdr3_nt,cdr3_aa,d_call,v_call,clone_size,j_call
TGCAGTGCTAGAGCCAGGGTAGAGTACGAGCAGTACTTC,CSARARVEYEQYF,-,TRBV20-1,-,TRBJ2-7
TGCGCCAGCAGAGTGGGACAGGGGCCACAAGAGACCCAGTACTTC,CASRVGQGPQETQYF,TRBD1,TRBV5-1,many,TRBJ2-5
TGTGCCAGCAGTTACTCCCAGGGGGCTGAAGCTTTCTTT,CASSYSQGAEAFF,TRBD1,TRBV6-6,many,TRBJ1-1
TGCGCCAGCAGCCAAGATCCCTGGATCTGGAACACTGAAGCTTTCTTT,CASSQDPWIWNTEAFF,-,TRBV4-1,-,TRBJ1-1
TGCAGTGCTAGGGCCCTAGCGGGGATACCTGGGGCCAACGTCCTGACTTTC,CSARALAGIPGANVLTF,TRBD2,TRBV20-1,many,TRBJ2-6
TGTGCCAGCAGCTTAGACAGTCTCTATGGCTACACCTTC,CASSLDSLYGYTF,-,TRBV7-2,-,TRBJ1-2
TGCAGCGCACAGACCGGGACTAGCGGAGAGACCCAGTACTTC,CSAQTGTSGETQYF,TRBD2,TRBV29-1,once,TRBJ2-5
TGTGCCAGCAGTCTCTCCTCGGTGCCCCAGCATTTT,CASSLSSVPQHF,-,TRBV12-3/TRBV12-4,many,TRBJ1-5
TGTGCCAGCAGCTTAGATTTATTTCGGACTAGCGGGACCCAGTACTTC,CASSLDLFRTSGTQYF,TRBD2,TRBV11-2,many,TRBJ2-5
TGTGCCATCAGTGACCGGGACAAGAGGGAGACCCAGTACTTC,CAISDRDKRETQYF,-,TRBV10-3,-,TRBJ2-5
TGTGCCAGCAGCTTACCAGGACAAACTCCCCTCCACTTT,CASSLPGQTPLHF,-,TRBV7-2,-,TRBJ1-6
TGCGCCAGCAATTCCGGAACTTCAACTAATGAAAAACTGTTTTTT,CASNSGTSTNEKLFF,-,TRBV5-1,-,TRBJ1-4
TGTGCCAGCAGTGAAGGGACTAGCGGGCGCGAGCAGTACTTC,CASSEGTSGREQYF,TRBD2,TRBV2,many,TRBJ2-7
TGTGCCAGCAGGGACAGGAGAGAAAATCAGCCCCAGCATTTT,CASRDRRENQPQHF,TRBD1,TRBV2,many,TRBJ1-5
TGTGCCAGCAGCCCAGGGGCAGCCTACACGGACTATGGCTACACCTTC,CASSPGAAYTDYGYTF,-,TRBV7-8,-,TRBJ1-2
TGCAGCGGAGCCGGGAACACTGAAGCTTTCTTT,CSGAGNTEAFF,-,TRBV29-1,-,TRBJ1-1
TGTGCCAGCAGTAACGGGAAGTATAACACTGAAGCTTTCTTT,CASSNGKYNTEAFF,-,TRBV27,many,TRBJ1-1
TGTGCCAGCCAACGGGGAACCCTCCGGCATTTT,CASQRGTLRHF,-,TRBV2,many,TRBJ1-5
TGTGCCAGCAGCCAAGTTTGGGGGAGGCGACCTCCTGGGGCCAACGTCCTGACTTTC,CASSQVWGRRPPGANVLTF,-,TRBV3-1,few,TRBJ2-6
TGCAGTGCTAGACGTGGGGAACTGTACTTC,CSARRGELYF,-,TRBV20-1,few,TRBJ2-7
TGTGCCAGCGGGAGGGGGATTACTGAAGCTTTCTTT,CASGRGITEAFF,-,TRBV6-5,many,TRBJ1-1
TGCAGTGCTAGAAGTTCCCGGGACTACCTCCTGACTTTC,CSARSSRDYLLTF,TRBD2,TRBV20-1,-,TRBJ2-6
TGTGCCAGCAGCCAAGATTCGGTAACTGAAGCTTTCTTT,CASSQDSVTEAFF,-,TRBV4-2,-,TRBJ1-1
TGTGCCAGCAAAGGATCGGGAGTACGCTCTGGAAACACCATATATTTT,CASKGSGVRSGNTIYF,-,TRBV2,-,TRBJ1-3
TGTGCCAGTAGTTTAGGGGCTGGCTATGGCTACACCTTC,CASSLGAGYGYTF,-,TRBV19,few,TRBJ1-2
TGTGCCAGCAGCTCAGTCCAAAACACCGGGGAGCTGTTTTTT,CASSSVQNTGELFF,-,TRBV7-9,many,TRBJ2-2
TGTGCCAGCAGCCCCTCGCTATGGGAGGGTGGGGAGACCCAGTACTTC,CASSPSLWEGGETQYF,TRBD2,TRBV9,-,TRBJ2-5
TGCAGCGAAGGGACAGGACACGAGCAGTACTTC,CSEGTGHEQYF,TRBD1,TRBV29-1,-,TRBJ2-7
TGTGCCAGCAAACCAAGACAGGCCCGCCTCCCCGGGGAGCTGTTTTTT,CASKPRQARLPGELFF,-,TRBV2,many,TRBJ2-2
TGTGCCAGCAGAGAAGGTGGGACTGAAGCTTTCTTT,CASREGGTEAFF,-,TRBV11-2,-,TRBJ1-1
TGCAGTGCTAGAGCGGGCTCGAGGGGCACTGAAGCTTTCTTT,CSARAGSRGTEAFF,-,TRBV20-1,-,TRBJ1-1
TGTGCCATCAGTGAACAGGGGGTCGCGACTGAAGCTTTCTTT,CAISEQGVATEAFF,TRBD1,TRBV10-3,many,TRBJ1-1
TGTGCCAGCACCTACGTTTCGGGCACTGAAGCTTTCTTT,CASTYVSGTEAFF,-,TRBV28,few,TRBJ1-1
TGCGACAGCAGTCAAGAGACCCAGTACTTC,CDSSQETQYF,-,TRBV5-1,-,TRBJ2-5
TGTGCCAGCAGCCATGGACAAGGGCGGTACTACACCTTC,CASSHGQGRYYTF,-,TRBV7-9,-,TRBJ1-2
TGTGCCAGCTCTATCTCTGCCGCAGGGCGAAATACTGAAGCTTTCTTT,CASSISAAGRNTEAFF,-,TRBV10-2,few,TRBJ1-1
TGTGCCAGCAGTTTAAGTTGGGGCGACACTGAAGCTTTCTTT,CASSLSWGDTEAFF,-,TRBV12-3/TRBV12-4,many,TRBJ1-1
TGTGCCAGCAGTGACGACGGGGCTAGCTACGAGCAGTACTTC,CASSDDGASYEQYF,-,TRBV2,-,TRBJ2-7
TGTGCCAGCAGCTTAGGCTGGGGCCTCTACTACACCGGGGAGCTGTTTTTT,CASSLGWGLYYTGELFF,-,TRBV11-2,-,TRBJ2-2
TGCGCCAAGCGCGGACTAGCGGGAAAACTTGGCCCCTACGAGCAGTACTTC,CAKRGLAGKLGPYEQYF,TRBD2,TRBV4-1,-,TRBJ2-7
TGCAGCGTCCCCCCAGGGGTAATGAACACTGAAGCTTTCTTT,CSVPPGVMNTEAFF,-,TRBV29-1,many,TRBJ1-1
TGCGCCAGCAGCTCAAGTCTAGGGGCCAACGTCCTGACTTTC,CASSSSLGANVLTF,-,TRBV5-1,-,TRBJ2-6
TGTGCCATCAAGGGGACAGGGGGCCCCGAGCAGTACTTC,CAIKGTGGPEQYF,TRBD1,TRBV10-3,-,TRBJ2-7
TGCAGCGTGGGCTCCTACGAGCAGTACTTC,CSVGSYEQYF,-,TRBV29-1,-,TRBJ2-7
TGTGCCAGCAGCTCCTGGACTGGGGCCAACGAGCAGTACTTC,CASSSWTGANEQYF,-,TRBV7-8,-,TRBJ2-7
TGTGCCAGCAGCTCCTGGGCAGGGGGCATGGATTCACCCCTCCACTTT,CASSSWAGGMDSPLHF,TRBD1,TRBV7-2,many,TRBJ1-6
TGTGCCAGCAGCCTGGGGGCCGGTGAAGCTTTCTTT,CASSLGAGEAFF,-,TRBV7-2,many,TRBJ1-1
TGTGCCAGCAGCTTAAGCAGGGTCTCTGGAAACACCATATATTTT,CASSLSRVSGNTIYF,-,TRBV11-2,many,TRBJ1-3